The 6 T cell receptor beta chains listed next were all sequenced from one sample in a study of T-cell memory formation after mild COVID-19. TCRdb re-called the 5' RACE reads with MiXCR, one entry per CDR3 protein. Among a few hundred thousand distinct CDR3 sequences listed, under 30% were seen once. The specimen was PBMCs or a T cell subset sorted from them (not recorded which). The source of these receptors is an adult woman who had mild COVID-19 (a few samples of this study predate the infection). Cell type and time point are not known.

The chain combines TRBV15 with TRBJ2-3; the match to TRBD2 covers 12 bases. CDR3 length: 17 residues. CDR1 is LNHNV, CDR2 YYDKDF, per germline (reference sequence). Trimming removed 0 bases from V and 7 bases from J; junction bases left unmatched: 8. The CDR3 nucleotides are TGTGCCACCAGCAGAGAAGGGACTAGCGGGTTTGGAAATACGCAGTATTTT. It translates to CATSREGTSGFGNTQYF.

The chain employs TRBV5-1 and TRBJ2-2; D is perhaps TRBD2 (5 bases). The CDR3 spans 14 residues. The germline V gene encodes CDR1 SGHRS and CDR2 YFSETQ. The germline V and J ends were trimmed by 5 bases and 4 bases, with 12 bases remaining between them. Written as DNA, the CDR3 is TGCGCCAGCAGGGGCGAGGGTATCACCGGGGAGCTGTTTTTT. Its translation is CASRGEGITGELFF.

This clonotype was found a few times. CDR3 coding DNA: TGTGCCAGCCAGGGGTTCACCGGGGAGCTGTTTTTT. Translating gives CASQGFTGELFF. The rearrangement joins TRBV7-9 to TRBJ2-2; D possibly corresponds to TRBD1 (6 bases). Germline lookup yields CDR1 SEHNR and CDR2 FQNEAQ (reference sequence). This CDR3 region has 12 residues. The V and J ends lost 8 bases and 4 bases respectively, with 8 bases between them.

The chain couples TRBV7-9 to TRBJ2-7; the match to TRBD2 covers 9 bases. Germline lookup yields CDR1 SEHNR and CDR2 FQNEAQ (reference sequence). V shed 5 bases, J shed 2 bases, and the junction held 10 bases outside the gene matches. This CDR3 is 16 amino acids long. The CDR3: CASSRLAGAVPYEQYF. The CDR3 DNA reads TGTGCCAGCAGCCGGTTAGCGGGGGCCGTACCCTACGAGCAGTACTTC.

This clonotype was seen many times. The chain combines TRBV24-1 with TRBJ1-2; D might be TRBD1 (6 bases). This CDR3 spans 14 amino acids. The germline V gene has CDR1 KGHDR and CDR2 SFDVKD. Trimming took 4 bases from V and 3 from J, leaving 11 bases between them. The CDR3 nucleotides read TGTGCCACCAGTGAGCCGACAGGCTACTATGGCTACACCTTC. This gives the protein CATSEPTGYYGYTF.

This clonotype was found a few times. The chain is built from TRBV7-2 and TRBJ2-3, with D possibly being TRBD1 (5 bases). The germline V gene encodes CDR1 SGHTA and CDR2 FQGNSA. The CDR3 is made up of 20 amino acids. The V gene lost 1 base and the J gene lost 0 bases, with 23 bases spanning the gap. The CDR3 sequence: CASSLVVLQERRGSTDTQYF. As DNA, the CDR3 is TGTGCCAGCAGCTTAGTCGTTTTACAGGAACGAAGAGGAAGCACAGATACGCAGTATTTT.